This TCR beta chain was sequenced in a study of T cells expressing NK-cell markers. About the research overall: Sequencing covered eight donors, seven HCMV-seropositive and one seronegative.

Germline CDR1 MGHDK, CDR2 SYGVNS. The CDR3 totals 14 residues. With respect to this clonotype: What it binds is not known.

TCRdb reprocessed the 5' RACE reads; each CDR3 protein has one entry and no DNA is given. Reported are about 150,000 distinct CDR3 sequences; the ten largest clones contain 20% to 25%. The study's findings and limits: The share of CD8+ T cells held by dominant NKG2C+ clonotypes was roughly 1.0-8% in roughly 6 donors.

The source of this sequence is a man aged 18-75 years in good health. The sequenced sample consisted of blood T cells: a sorted CD56 or NKG2C T cell subset, CD4+ or CD8+ T cells, or bulk PBMC T cells (not recorded which). The chain has TRBV25-1 and TRBJ2-7; as DNA is missing, the TRBD1 call by TCRdb cannot be tested. The CDR3 region is CASSLTGVSYEQYF.